These T cell receptor beta chains were read from a single sample in a study of OX40 agonist ivuxolimab in advanced cancers. Libraries were prepared by immunoSEQ multiplex PCR; TCRdb keeps only in-frame clonotypes and omits some of them. The data show some 80,000 clones, around nine tenths seen once. Source: CD4+ or CD8+ T cells sorted from blood, taken in a trial of the OX40 agonist ivuxolimab. The origin of the receptors is an adult with an advanced solid tumor such as melanoma, head and neck, liver or kidney cancer. CDR3s include the opening cysteine and the closing phenylalanine or tryptophan. D genes are given only for firm matches. Clone size appears in some rows only: once, few, many, or a class for an expanded clone.

j_call v_call clone_size cdr3_length d_call cdr3_aa cdr3_nt
TRBJ2-5 TRBV14 . 16 TRBD2 CASSQDWPSGQETQYF TGTGCCAGCAGCCAAGATTGGCCTAGCGGGCAAGAGACCCAGTACTTC
TRBJ2-1 TRBV27 . 17 . CASSTISGLSSYNEQFF TGTGCCAGCAGTACAATTAGCGGCCTGAGCTCCTACAATGAGCAGTTCTTC
TRBJ2-5 TRBV5-4 . 15 . CASSDARDFQETQYF TGTGCCAGCAGCGACGCCCGGGACTTTCAAGAGACCCAGTACTTC
TRBJ2-1 TRBV7-9 . 16 . CASSPAGAFSGDEQFF TGTGCCAGCAGCCCAGCAGGGGCCTTCTCGGGGGATGAGCAGTTCTTC
TRBJ1-1 TRBV7-3 . 12 . CASSLGTTEAFF TGTGCCAGCAGCTTAGGGACAACTGAAGCTTTCTTT
TRBJ1-2 TRBV4-2 . 16 . CASSQDIGRGSYGYTF TGTGCCAGCAGCCAAGATATAGGCAGGGGTTCCTATGGCTACACCTTC
TRBJ2-5 TRBV5-1 . 16 TRBD2 CASSPGRAGGKETQYF TGCGCCAGCAGCCCCGGGAGGGCCGGAGGAAAAGAGACCCAGTACTTC
TRBJ2-5 TRBV29-1 . 14 TRBD2 CSVGERGARETQYF TGCAGCGTGGGCGAGCGGGGGGCCAGGGAGACCCAGTACTTC
TRBJ2-5 TRBV12-5 . 15 . CASGLVLGPQETQYF TGTGCTAGTGGTTTGGTACTAGGTCCCCAAGAGACCCAGTACTTC
TRBJ1-1 TRBV11-2 many 15 TRBD1 CASSLAGAGGTEAFF TGTGCCAGCAGCTTAGCAGGTGCAGGGGGCACTGAAGCTTTCTTT
TRBJ2-7 TRBV18 . 15 . CASSLPGGATYEQYF TGTGCCAGCTCACTGCCGGGCGGGGCTACCTACGAGCAGTACTTC
TRBJ1-2 TRBV18 . 14 . CASSPPGEVGGYTF TGTGCCAGCTCACCACCAGGTGAAGTGGGAGGCTACACCTTC
TRBJ2-1 TRBV9 . 16 TRBD2 CASSVLRSGGWNEQFF TGTGCCAGCAGCGTATTACGTAGCGGGGGTTGGAATGAGCAGTTCTTC
TRBJ2-7 TRBV10-3 . 13 . CAISSTGSYEQYF TGTGCCATCAGTTCGACCGGCTCCTACGAGCAGTACTTC
TRBJ2-1 TRBV4-1 . 17 TRBD2 CASSQEVGTSIWNEQFF TGCGCCAGCAGCCAAGAGGTCGGGACTAGCATTTGGAATGAGCAGTTCTTC
TRBJ2-2 TRBV5-1 . 13 . CASSSQGNGELFF TGCGCCAGCAGCTCACAGGGAAACGGGGAGCTGTTTTTT
TRBJ2-7 TRBV9 . 15 . CASSVGGPSSYEQYF TGTGCCAGCAGCGTAGGCGGTCCAAGCTCCTACGAGCAGTACTTC
TRBJ2-5 TRBV5-4 . 16 TRBD2 CASSLSGLAGRETQYF TGTGCCAGCAGCTTATCTGGACTAGCGGGGAGAGAGACCCAGTACTTC
TRBJ1-5 TRBV7-8 once 15 TRBD1 CASRPRGPGTQPQHF TGTGCCAGCAGACCCAGGGGGCCGGGAACTCAGCCCCAGCATTTT
TRBJ1-1 TRBV7-9 . 13 . CASSQTGSTEAFF TGTGCCAGCAGCCAGACAGGTAGCACTGAAGCTTTCTTT
TRBJ2-7 TRBV29-1 . 14 TRBD1 CSVERTGGAGEQYF TGCAGCGTTGAGCGGACAGGGGGCGCGGGGGAGCAGTACTTC
TRBJ2-5 TRBV5-1 . 12 . CASRGFSETQYF TGCGCCAGCAGGGGGTTCTCGGAGACCCAGTACTTC
TRBJ1-1 TRBV4-2 . 14 TRBD1 CASSQDPDRDEAFF TGTGCCAGCAGCCAAGATCCCGACAGGGACGAAGCTTTCTTT
TRBJ1-1 TRBV7-2 . 14 TRBD1 CASVRQGSKTEAFF TGTGCCAGCGTCCGACAGGGTTCAAAAACTGAAGCTTTCTTT
TRBJ2-3 TRBV30 . 12 TRBD2 CAWSQGGDTQYF TGTGCCTGGAGCCAGGGAGGGGATACGCAGTATTTT
TRBJ1-1 TRBV18 . 14 . CASSPHLGSTEAFF TGTGCCAGCTCACCACATCTTGGGAGCACTGAAGCTTTCTTT
TRBJ2-2 TRBV9 few 15 . CASSVLGGSTGELFF TGTGCCAGCAGCGTACTTGGAGGATCCACCGGGGAGCTGTTTTTT
TRBJ2-3 TRBV11-3 . 13 . CASSLGVGDTQYF TGTGCCAGCAGCTTAGGAGTAGGGGATACGCAGTATTTT
TRBJ1-6 TRBV4-3 . 17 . CASSQDPGASYNSPLHF TGCGCCAGCAGCCAAGATCCGGGGGCGTCCTATAATTCACCCCTCCACTTT
TRBJ1-4 TRBV19 . 16 . CASSMGVGEANEKLFF TGTGCCAGTAGTATGGGCGTCGGGGAAGCTAATGAAAAACTGTTTTTT
TRBJ1-1 TRBV7-3 . 14 . CASSLTHSNTEAFF TGTGCCAGCAGCTTAACACACTCGAACACTGAAGCTTTCTTT
TRBJ2-7 TRBV10-3 few 15 TRBD2 CAIRFGTSGSYEQYF TGTGCCATCAGGTTTGGGACTAGCGGGAGCTACGAGCAGTACTTC